Shown below are 32 T cell receptor beta chains from a single sample sequenced in a study of identical twins. TCRdb redid the calling of the 5' RACE reads with MiXCR, one entry per CDR3 protein. The data hold hundreds of thousands of distinct CDR3 sequences, with 20% to 25% observed a single time. This sample was also put to use in a study of T cells expressing NK-cell markers.

Sequencing was carried out using PBMCs. The receptors derive from a woman aged 18-29 years in good health.

This clonotype was seen ten or more times. This chain links TRBV7-3 with TRBJ1-6; D remains ambiguous. Trimming left V 2 bases short and J 6 bases short, with 11 bases between. Germline V CDR1 and CDR2: SGHTA, FQGTGA. The CDR3 totals 15 residues. CDR3 region: CASSLHGLGNSPLHF. In DNA, the CDR3 is TGTGCCAGCAGCTTACATGGTCTGGGTAATTCACCCCTCCACTTT.

V is TRBV12-3 or TRBV12-4 and J is TRBJ2-1, with D tentatively TRBD1 (5 bases). This CDR3 comprises 13 residues. Deletions cut 2 bases from V and 6 bases from J, with 8 bases between. In DNA, the CDR3 is TGTGCCAGCAGTTTACTAGGGGCCAATGAGCAGTTCTTC. Amino acid sequence: CASSLLGANEQFF.

The table lists this clonotype with a few counts. The chain couples TRBV20-1 to TRBJ2-1, with 11 bases lining up with TRBD2. With 0 bases clipped from V and 7 bases from J, the junction kept 8 bases outside the gene matches. The CDR3 extends over 16 amino acids. Germline V gene lookup returns CDR1 DFQATT and CDR2 SNEGSKA (reference sequence). CDR3 in DNA: TGCAGTGCTAGAGATCTGACTAGCGGGATGGTAAATGAGCAGTTCTTC. This translates into CSARDLTSGMVNEQFF.

This clonotype was seen more than once but under ten times. The J gene is TRBJ1-6, the V gene TRBV3-1; 9 bases are a match to TRBD1. The CDR3 has 14 residues. Per the germline V gene, CDR1 is LGHDT and CDR2 is YNNKEL (reference sequence). V dropped 3 bases and J dropped 7; count of bases not matched to a gene: 1. Here the CDR3 DNA reads TGTGCCAGCAGCCACGGGACAGGGAATTCACCCCTCCACTTT. Amino acid sequence: CASSHGTGNSPLHF.

The chain has TRBV12-5 and TRBJ2-3; the D gene is possibly TRBD2 (5 bases). V lost 7 bases and J 0 bases, leaving 17 bases between the germline ends. Germline loops: CDR1 LGHNT, CDR2 FRNRAP. The CDR3 has 16 residues. DNA of the CDR3: TGTGCTAGTGTGGTCGCGGGCAGCTCTAGCACAGATACGCAGTATTTT. It codes for CASVVAGSSSTDTQYF.

In its sample, this clonotype was seen a few times. V usage is TRBV9 and J usage is TRBJ1-2; 9 nucleotides align to TRBD1. This CDR3 is built from 13 residues. V gave up 3 bases and J gave up 9 bases; unmatched junction bases: 6. Germline CDR1 is SGDLS and CDR2 is YYNGEE. The CDR3 DNA sequence: TGTGCCAGCAGCGGCGGGACAGGGCCTCGCTACACCTTC. Translated, it gives CASSGGTGPRYTF.

This clonotype occurred many times. The rearrangement joins TRBV2 to TRBJ2-7; possibly TRBD1 or TRBD2 for D (5 bases each). Germline V gene sequence: CDR1 SNHLY, CDR2 FYNNEI. V was shortened by 6 bases and J by 0 bases, with 12 bases between the two germline ends. The CDR3 is 14 residues long. This CDR3 reads CASSRSGSSYEQYF. The CDR3, as DNA: TGTGCCAGCAGCCGGTCAGGGAGCTCCTACGAGCAGTACTTC.

There are a few counts of this clonotype. The V call is TRBV25-1, the J call TRBJ2-7; no firm D call. Germline V gives CDR1 MGHDK, CDR2 SYGVNS. Trimming took off 3 bases at V and 4 bases at J, with 10 bases between the two ends. The CDR3 length is 13 residues. This CDR3 is CASSEGGRYEQYF. In DNA, the CDR3 is TGTGCCAGCAGTGAGGGCGGTCGGTACGAGCAGTACTTC.

CDR3 region: CASSLPRWGASDTQYF. The CDR3 DNA follows: TGTGCCAGCAGCCTCCCCCGCTGGGGGGCATCAGATACGCAGTATTTT. The gene calls are TRBV7-8 and TRBJ2-3; D tentatively reads TRBD1 or TRBD2 (6 bases each). V was cut by 5 bases and J by 4 bases, with 19 bases left in between. This CDR3 has 16 amino acids. Germline CDR1 is SGHVS and CDR2 is FQNEAQ.

This clonotype appeared many times. This chain connects TRBV29-1 to TRBJ1-1; D gene ambiguous. This CDR3 has 13 residues. CDR1 SQVTM and CDR2 ANQGSEA come from the germline V gene. Trimming took 3 bases from V and 11 from J, leaving 19 bases between them. Written as DNA, the CDR3 is TGCAGCGTTGAGGCGGACGGTCACATCGGGGCTTTCTTT. Amino acids: CSVEADGHIGAFF. The full variable domain, with the rest looked up from reference TRBV29-1 and TRBJ1-1, is SAVISQKPSRDICQRGTSLTIQCQVDSQVTMMFWYRQQPGQSLTLIATANQGSEATYESGFVIDKFPISRPNLTFSTLTVSNMSPEDSSIYLCSVEADGHIGAFFGQGTRLTVV.

The chain couples TRBV6-1 to TRBJ2-7, with 8 bases lining up with TRBD1. The J segment lost 1 base and the V segment lost 5 bases, leaving 10 bases of the junction unmatched. The length of the CDR3 is 16 residues. CDR1 MNHNS and CDR2 SASEGT come from the germline V gene. In DNA, the CDR3 is TGTGCCAGCAGTCGTACCTCAGGGGGCTCGTCCTACGAGCAGTACTTC. This sequence encodes CASSRTSGGSSYEQYF.

The gene calls are TRBV29-1 and TRBJ1-1; D not resolved. The CDR3 is 13 residues long. Germline CDR1 and CDR2: SQVTM and ANQGSEA. Trimming cost V 7 bases and J 2 bases, with 14 bases left between them. In nucleotides, the CDR3 is TGCAGCGCCCAGGCAAGACTTAACACTGAAGCTTTCTTT. It is translated as CSAQARLNTEAFF.

This clonotype was detected only a few times. The rearrangement joins TRBV20-1 to TRBJ2-7, with TRBD2 matching over 16 bases. Germline V gene sequence: CDR1 DFQATT, CDR2 SNEGSKA (reference sequence). The CDR3 spans 16 residues. The trim removed 6 bases at V and 6 bases at J, leaving 11 bases unmatched. As DNA, the CDR3 is TGCAGTGCCAGCCCCGGGACTAGCGGGGGGGCCACCGAGCAGTACTTC. Protein: CSASPGTSGGATEQYF.

This clonotype was picked up a small number of times. The CDR3 is CSVTQANYGYTF. The CDR3 coding sequence is TGCAGCGTGACACAGGCTAACTATGGCTACACCTTC. The chain is built from TRBV29-1 and TRBJ1-2; tentatively, D is TRBD1 (5 bases). Trimming shortened V by 6 bases and J by 0 bases, and 8 bases separated the two germline ends. Germline V gives CDR1 SQVTM, CDR2 ANQGSEA. The CDR3 spans 12 residues.

This clonotype was seen many times. The chain employs TRBV6-5 and TRBJ1-3; the D gene is possibly TRBD1 (5 bases). Trimming left V 0 bases short and J 16 bases short, with 10 bases between. Germline V gene data show CDR1 as MNHEY and CDR2 as SVGAGI. The CDR3 has 11 amino acids. The DNA for the CDR3 is TGTGCCAGCAGTTACTCGGGCAGGGCGTATTTT. Residues: CASSYSGRAYF.

This clonotype was seen many times. The V call is TRBV10-2, the J call TRBJ1-1, with no clear D. CDR3 size: 15 residues. Trimming removed 0 bases from V and 3 bases from J, with 11 bases in between. The germline CDR1 and CDR2 sequences are WSHSY and SAAADI. In DNA form, the CDR3 reads TGCGCCAGCAGTGAGTCTAACCCCATCGACACTGAAGCTTTCTTT. This codes for CASSESNPIDTEAFF.

V and J are TRBV20-1 and TRBJ1-1, with no clear D. With 0 bases removed from V and 4 bases from J, the gap between germline ends came to 12 bases. CDR1 is DFQATT, CDR2 SNEGSKA, per germline (reference sequence). The CDR3 sequence is 14 residues long. CDR3 bases: TGCAGTGCTAGAGAGATCCAACTGGGCACTGAAGCTTTCTTT. Translation: CSAREIQLGTEAFF.

This clonotype appeared a few times. The chain employs TRBV7-2 and TRBJ2-3, with TRBD1 matching over 7 bases. V shed 4 bases and J 6 bases; nucleotides not matched to a gene: 7. CDR1 and CDR2 from the germline V gene are SGHTA and FQGNSA. There are 14 residues in the CDR3. CDR3 residues: CASSSQTGQDTQYF. CDR3 nucleotide sequence: TGTGCCAGCAGCTCCCAGACAGGGCAGGATACGCAGTATTTT.

The rearrangement links TRBV3-1 to TRBJ2-3, with D possibly being TRBD1 or TRBD2 (5 bases each). Germline CDR1 and CDR2: LGHDT and YNNKEL (reference sequence). The CDR3 spans 18 residues. V was clipped by 0 bases and J by 1 base, with 17 bases between them. CDR3 loop: CASSQDYPGMGGTDTQYF. The CDR3 DNA reads as TGTGCCAGCAGCCAAGATTACCCCGGTATGGGGGGCACAGATACGCAGTATTTT.

This clonotype has more than one count but fewer than ten. J is TRBJ2-3 and V is TRBV5-1; TRBD2 agrees at 11 bases. CDR1 and CDR2 (germline): SGHRS, YFSETQ. V dropped 0 bases and J dropped 4; count of bases not matched to a gene: 16. The CDR3 runs 20 residues. CDR3 residues: CASSLAFSGRAPPGSDTQYF. CDR3 DNA sequence: TGCGCCAGCAGCTTGGCGTTTAGCGGGAGGGCCCCGCCTGGTTCAGATACGCAGTATTTT.

This clonotype was counted ten times or more. As DNA, the CDR3 is TGCAGTGCTAGAGAAGGGACCGGGGCCAACGTCCTGACTTTC. Protein: CSAREGTGANVLTF. This chain links TRBV20-1 with TRBJ2-6; D possibly matches TRBD1 or TRBD2 (5 bases each). The CDR3 loop spans 14 amino acids. The V and J ends lost 0 bases and 4 bases respectively, with 7 bases between them. Germline-derived CDR1 and CDR2 are DFQATT and SNEGSKA (reference sequence).

This clonotype was seen ten or more times. The chain links TRBV5-1 to TRBJ1-2; 7 bases line up with TRBD1. J gave up 7 bases and V 2 bases, and 11 bases lay outside the gene matches. Germline V gives CDR1 SGHRS, CDR2 YFSETQ. The CDR3 extends over 15 amino acids. Here the CDR3 DNA reads TGCGCCAGCAGCTTCGATTCAACAGGGGCGGCTGGCTACACCTTC. It is translated as CASSFDSTGAAGYTF.

In DNA, the CDR3 is TGCGCCAGCACCGCTAGTACTGGGAACACCGGGGAGCTGTTTTTT. Translated: CASTASTGNTGELFF. The gene calls are TRBV5-1 and TRBJ2-2; D remains unclear. Germline V lookup: CDR1 SGHRS, CDR2 YFSETQ. Trimming shortened V by 6 bases and J by 1 base, and 13 bases separated the two germline ends. The CDR3 covers 15 residues.

The chain recombines TRBV7-7 with TRBJ2-7; D may correspond to TRBD1 or TRBD2 (5 bases each). Germline V gives CDR1 SSHAT, CDR2 FNYEAQ (reference sequence). This CDR3 is built from 14 residues. V lost 3 bases to trimming and J lost 2 bases, with 11 bases between them. The CDR3 here is CASSFRDGTYEQYF. The CDR3 bases are TGTGCCAGCAGCTTCCGGGACGGTACCTACGAGCAGTACTTC.

This clonotype was recorded only once. The chain recombines TRBV7-8 with TRBJ2-1, with TRBD2 matching over 7 bases. Unmatched junction bases numbered 5, after V lost 6 bases and J lost 3 bases. Germline lookup yields CDR1 SGHVS and CDR2 FQNEAQ. The CDR3 loop spans 14 amino acids. CDR3 region: CASRSGTIYNEQFF. CDR3 nucleotide sequence: TGTGCCAGCAGGTCCGGGACTATCTACAATGAGCAGTTCTTC.

In its sample, this clonotype was seen a few times. The chain combines TRBV14 with TRBJ1-5, with D possibly TRBD1 on 5 matching bases. The ends were cut back, 1 base at V and 9 bases at J, with 10 bases in the middle. The CDR3 is 13 residues long. The germline gives CDR1 SGHDN, CDR2 FVKESK. CDR3 in DNA: TGTGCCAGCAGCCAAGGGATGGGGGTGCCCCAGCATTTT. Protein: CASSQGMGVPQHF.

The sample holds many counts of this clonotype. The CDR3 protein is CSARDGRRPLYEQYF. The CDR3 bases are TGCAGTGCTAGGGATGGACGGCGTCCTCTCTACGAGCAGTACTTC. This sequence joins TRBV20-1 and TRBJ2-7, with D hard to call. The CDR3 is made up of 15 amino acids. The V gene lost 3 bases and the J gene lost 3 bases, with 18 bases spanning the gap. Per germline, CDR1 DFQATT and CDR2 SNEGSKA (reference sequence).

V and J are TRBV5-1 and TRBJ1-2; TRBD1 matches 7 bases. Germline trimming cut 6 bases from V and 0 bases from J; bases unmatched to any gene: 5. Germline V lookup: CDR1 SGHRS, CDR2 YFSETQ. This CDR3 contains 14 residues. The CDR3 nucleotides read TGCGCCAGCAACTCGGGACAGTCTAACTATGGCTACACCTTC. Residues: CASNSGQSNYGYTF.

This chain uses TRBV27 with TRBJ2-3, with D possibly being TRBD2 (7 bases). This CDR3 contains 16 residues. Germline values: CDR1 MNHEY, CDR2 SMNVEV (reference sequence). Trimming removed 4 bases from V and 2 bases from J, with 16 bases in between. DNA for the CDR3: TGTGCCAGCAGTTCGAACAGGGAGGGATACACAGATACGCAGTATTTT. It codes for CASSSNREGYTDTQYF.

V gene TRBV10-1 combines with J gene TRBJ2-7; possibly TRBD1 or TRBD2 for D (5 bases each). The germline CDR1 and CDR2 sequences are WNHNN and SYGVQD (reference sequence). V dropped 5 bases and J dropped 4 bases, with 12 bases sitting between them. This CDR3 has 13 amino acids. The CDR3 spells CASSRDPQYEQYF. CDR3 nucleotide sequence: TGCGCCAGCAGTAGGGACCCCCAGTACGAGCAGTACTTC.

The V gene is TRBV24-1, the J gene TRBJ2-3; D is uncertain. Germline CDR1 is KGHDR and CDR2 is SFDVKD. The CDR3 runs to 13 residues. The V end lost 3 bases, the J end lost 0 bases, and 3 bases lay between the germline ends. Written as DNA, the CDR3 is TGTGCCACCAGTGATCACAGCACAGATACGCAGTATTTT. Residues: CATSDHSTDTQYF.

CDR3 loop: CATSRRPEAFF. For the CDR3, the DNA is TGTGCCACCAGTCGAAGGCCTGAAGCTTTCTTT. This chain connects TRBV24-1 to TRBJ1-1; D unresolved. The V and J ends lost 6 bases and 6 bases respectively, with 7 bases between them. The CDR3 sequence is 11 residues long. From germline, CDR1 is KGHDR and CDR2 SFDVKD.